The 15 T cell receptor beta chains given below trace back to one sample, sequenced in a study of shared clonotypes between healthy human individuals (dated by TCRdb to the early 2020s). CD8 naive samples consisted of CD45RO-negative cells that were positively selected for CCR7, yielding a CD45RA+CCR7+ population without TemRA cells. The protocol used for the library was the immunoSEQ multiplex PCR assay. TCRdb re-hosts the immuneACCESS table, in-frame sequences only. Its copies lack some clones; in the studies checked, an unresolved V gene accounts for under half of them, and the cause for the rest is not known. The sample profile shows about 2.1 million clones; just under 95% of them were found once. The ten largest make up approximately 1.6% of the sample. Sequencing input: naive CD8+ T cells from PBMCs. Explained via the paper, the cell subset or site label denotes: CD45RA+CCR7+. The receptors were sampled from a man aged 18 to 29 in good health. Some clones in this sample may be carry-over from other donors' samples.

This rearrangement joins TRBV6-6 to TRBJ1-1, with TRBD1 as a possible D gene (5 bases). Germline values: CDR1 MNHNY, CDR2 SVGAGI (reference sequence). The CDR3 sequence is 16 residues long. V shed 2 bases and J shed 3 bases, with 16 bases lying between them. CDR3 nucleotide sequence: TGTGCCAGCAGTTACGGCAGGGCTGCCCCCGACACTGAAGCTTTCTTT. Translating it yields CASSYGRAAPDTEAFF.

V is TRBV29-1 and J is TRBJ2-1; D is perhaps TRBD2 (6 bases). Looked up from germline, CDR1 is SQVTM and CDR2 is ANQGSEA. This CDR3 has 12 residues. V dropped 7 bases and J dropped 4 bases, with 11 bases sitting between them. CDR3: CSGGVGYNEQFF. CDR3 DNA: TGCAGCGGGGGGGTTGGATACAATGAGCAGTTCTTC.

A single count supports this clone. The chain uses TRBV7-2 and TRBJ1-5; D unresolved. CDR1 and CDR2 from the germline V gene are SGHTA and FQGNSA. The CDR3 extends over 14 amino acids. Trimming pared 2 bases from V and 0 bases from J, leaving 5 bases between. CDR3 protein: CASSLRNSNQPQHF. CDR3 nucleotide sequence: TGTGCCAGCAGCTTAAGGAATAGCAATCAGCCCCAGCATTTT.

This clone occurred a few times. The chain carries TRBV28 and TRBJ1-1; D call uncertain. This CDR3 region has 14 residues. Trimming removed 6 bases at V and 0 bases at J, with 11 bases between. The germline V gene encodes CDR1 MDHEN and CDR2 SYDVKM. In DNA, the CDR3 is TGTGCCAGCAGCAAACACCTACTGAACACTGAAGCTTTCTTT. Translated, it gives CASSKHLLNTEAFF.

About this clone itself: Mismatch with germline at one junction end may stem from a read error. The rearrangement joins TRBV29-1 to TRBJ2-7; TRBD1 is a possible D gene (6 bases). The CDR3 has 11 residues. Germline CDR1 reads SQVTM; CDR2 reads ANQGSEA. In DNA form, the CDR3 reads TGCGGCGTTTCTCAGGGGTACGAGCAGTACTTC. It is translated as CGVSQGYEQYF.

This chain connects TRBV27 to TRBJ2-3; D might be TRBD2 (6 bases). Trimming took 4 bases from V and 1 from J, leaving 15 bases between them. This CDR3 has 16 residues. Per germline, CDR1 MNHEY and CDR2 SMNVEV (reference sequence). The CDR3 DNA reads TGTGCCAGCAGTTCTCGACTAGATGTCCGCACAGATACGCAGTATTTT. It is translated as CASSSRLDVRTDTQYF.

Here the CDR3 reads CASSQARAGVWEQYF. The CDR3 DNA sequence: TGTGCCAGCAGCCAAGCCAGGGCGGGAGTCTGGGAGCAGTACTTC. V gene TRBV4-2 combines with J gene TRBJ2-7; 7 bases are a match to TRBD2. This CDR3 spans 15 amino acids. Losses at the gene ends were 1 base for V and 7 bases for J; bases not matched to a gene: 10. The germline CDR1 and CDR2 sequences are LGHNA and YNFKEQ.

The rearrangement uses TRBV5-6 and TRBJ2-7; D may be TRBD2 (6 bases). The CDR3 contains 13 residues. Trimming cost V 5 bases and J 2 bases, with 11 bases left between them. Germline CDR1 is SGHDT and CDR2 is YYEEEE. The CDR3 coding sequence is TGTGCCAGCAGTTCCGGGGGAACCTACGAGCAGTACTTC. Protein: CASSSGGTYEQYF.

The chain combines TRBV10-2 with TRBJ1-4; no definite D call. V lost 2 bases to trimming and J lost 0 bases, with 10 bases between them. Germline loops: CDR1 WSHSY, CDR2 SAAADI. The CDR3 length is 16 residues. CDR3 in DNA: TGCGCCAGCAGTGAGGGTTTCGGGGCAACTAATGAAAAACTGTTTTTT. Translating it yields CASSEGFGATNEKLFF.

CDR3 bases: TGTGCCAGTAGGGATAGCGGGAGCGCCTACGAGCAGTACTTC. It yields the protein CASRDSGSAYEQYF. This chain links TRBV19 with TRBJ2-7, with 9 bases matching TRBD2. The germline V gene encodes CDR1 LNHDA and CDR2 SQIVND (reference sequence). The length of the CDR3 is 14 residues. V dropped 6 bases and J dropped 2; count of bases not matched to a gene: 5. Using reference TRBV19 and TRBJ2-7 for the parts outside the CDR3, the full variable domain is DGGITQSPKYLFRKEGQNVTLSCEQNLNHDAMYWYRQDPGQGLRLIYYSQIVNDFQKGDIAEGYSVSREKKESFPLTVTSAQKNPTAFYLCASRDSGSAYEQYFGPGTRLTVT.

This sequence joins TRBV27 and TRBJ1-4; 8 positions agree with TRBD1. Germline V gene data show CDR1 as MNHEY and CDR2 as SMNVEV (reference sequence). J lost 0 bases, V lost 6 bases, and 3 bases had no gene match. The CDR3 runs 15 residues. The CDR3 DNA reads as TGTGCCAGCAGCGACAGGGGCCCAACTAATGAAAAACTGTTTTTT. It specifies CASSDRGPTNEKLFF.

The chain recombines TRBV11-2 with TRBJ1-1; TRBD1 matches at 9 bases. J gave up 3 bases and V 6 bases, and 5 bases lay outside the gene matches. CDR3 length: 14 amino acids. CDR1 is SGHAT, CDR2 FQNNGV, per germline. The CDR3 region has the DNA TGTGCCAGCAGTTCCAGGACAGGGGACACTGAAGCTTTCTTT. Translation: CASSSRTGDTEAFF.

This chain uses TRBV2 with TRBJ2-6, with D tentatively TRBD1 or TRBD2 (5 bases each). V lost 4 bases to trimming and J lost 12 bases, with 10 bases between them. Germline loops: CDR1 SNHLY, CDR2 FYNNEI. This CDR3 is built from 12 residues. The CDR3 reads CASSAGGGVLTF. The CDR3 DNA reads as TGTGCCAGCAGTGCAGGTGGGGGCGTCCTGACTTTC.

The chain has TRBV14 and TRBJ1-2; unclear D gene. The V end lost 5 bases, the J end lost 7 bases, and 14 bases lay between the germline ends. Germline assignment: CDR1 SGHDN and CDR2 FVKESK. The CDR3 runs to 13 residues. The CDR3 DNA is TGTGCCAGCAGCAGGGAGTTCCGGACTGGCTACACCTTC. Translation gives CASSREFRTGYTF.

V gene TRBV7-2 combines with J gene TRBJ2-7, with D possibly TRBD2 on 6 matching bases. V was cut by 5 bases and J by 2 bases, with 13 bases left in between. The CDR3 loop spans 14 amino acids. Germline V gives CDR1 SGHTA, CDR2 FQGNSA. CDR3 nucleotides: TGTGCCAGCAGCCTTTACGGGACTGCCTACGAGCAGTACTTC. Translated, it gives CASSLYGTAYEQYF.